Each of the 20 T cell receptor beta chains below was sequenced from the same sample in a study of T cell changes during pregnancy in multiple sclerosis. Clones were read by immunoSEQ multiplex PCR, and TCRdb kept only the in-frame ones, dropping some. The repertoire has 30,000 to 45,000 clones, 88% of them found once; the top ten carry roughly 0.6%. Sample: CD4+ T cells from peripheral blood mononuclear cells, taken in the first trimester of pregnancy. These receptor sequences come from a female donor with multiple sclerosis, enrolled in a pregnancy study.

The chain has TRBV19 and TRBJ1-1; perhaps TRBD1 as D (5 bases). V lost 2 bases to trimming and J lost 4 bases, with 14 bases between them. This CDR3 is 15 amino acids long. CDR1 is LNHDA, CDR2 SQIVND, per germline (reference sequence). The CDR3 nucleotides are TGTGCCAGTAGTATAAGCGGGGGGTCGGGCACTGAAGCTTTCTTT. Protein: CASSISGGSGTEAFF. Full variable domain (rest looked up from reference TRBV19 and TRBJ1-1): DGGITQSPKYLFRKEGQNVTLSCEQNLNHDAMYWYRQDPGQGLRLIYYSQIVNDFQKGDIAEGYSVSREKKESFPLTVTSAQKNPTAFYLCASSISGGSGTEAFFGQGTRLTVV.

This clone occurred once. The CDR3 coding sequence is TGTGCCAGCAGTTTGGTCCCGGGGGGGTCCCACGAGCAGTACTTC. This codes for CASSLVPGGSHEQYF. The rearrangement joins TRBV6-9 to TRBJ2-7, with 8 nucleotides matching TRBD2. The CDR3 loop spans 15 amino acids. V dropped 4 bases and J dropped 5; count of bases not matched to a gene: 10. The V gene's germline CDR1 is MNHGY and CDR2 SVAAGI.

The V gene is TRBV5-6, the J gene TRBJ2-5, with 11 bases aligning to TRBD2. The V gene's germline CDR1 is SGHDT and CDR2 YYEEEE. This CDR3 spans 18 amino acids. V was pared by 0 bases and J by 5 bases, with 12 bases of the junction left unmatched. The CDR3 DNA is TGTGCCAGCAGCTTGGATATGTCTAGCGGGGGGTTCTGGGAGACCCAGTACTTC. Translating it yields CASSLDMSSGGFWETQYF. Combining the CDR3 with reference TRBV5-6 and TRBJ2-5 gives the whole variable domain DAGVTQSPTHLIKTRGQQVTLRCSPKSGHDTVSWYQQALGQGPQFIFQYYEEEERQRGNFPDRFSGHQFPNYSSELNVNALLLGDSALYLCASSLDMSSGGFWETQYFGPGTRLLVL.

The chain recombines TRBV6-6 with TRBJ1-3; 7 nucleotides align to TRBD1. The V gene end was trimmed by 3 bases and the J gene end by 8 bases; junction bases not matched to a gene: 13. Germline values: CDR1 MNHNY, CDR2 SVGAGI (reference sequence). CDR3 length: 16 residues. In DNA form, the CDR3 reads TGTGCCAGCAGTTATGCCCCCCGGGACAGTTCGTACACCATATATTTT. This codes for CASSYAPRDSSYTIYF.

In this sample, this clone turned up a few times. The chain has TRBV7-9 and TRBJ2-3, with D possibly being TRBD2 (6 bases). Germline V gene sequence: CDR1 SEHNR, CDR2 FQNEAQ (reference sequence). The length of the CDR3 is 14 residues. Deletions cut 3 bases from V and 2 bases from J, with 9 bases between. The DNA for the CDR3 is TGTGCCAGCAGCTTCCGGGGGAACACAGATACGCAGTATTTT. Its translation is CASSFRGNTDTQYF.

The rearrangement links TRBV7-9 to TRBJ2-7; D might be TRBD1 (7 bases). There are 16 residues in the CDR3. Germline CDR1 is SEHNR and CDR2 is FQNEAQ (reference sequence). V shed 1 base and J shed 0 bases, with 13 bases lying between them. CDR3 residues: CASSLGGTARSYEQYF. Written as DNA, the CDR3 is TGTGCCAGCAGCTTAGGCGGGACAGCCCGCTCCTACGAGCAGTACTTC.

This clone was picked up one time. The J gene is TRBJ1-3, the V gene TRBV6-1; a weak D match, TRBD1 (5 bases). The V end was cut by 5 bases, the J end by 2 bases, with 10 bases between. Germline CDR1 is MNHNS and CDR2 is SASEGT. The CDR3 is made up of 14 amino acids. In DNA form, the CDR3 reads TGTGCCAGCAGTTCAGGGTCCGCTGGAAACACCATATATTTT. It codes for CASSSGSAGNTIYF.

This clone was seen a handful of times. The chain combines TRBV9 with TRBJ2-7; the match to TRBD1 covers 8 bases. Trimming cost V 4 bases and J 7 bases; bases outside gene matches: 10. This CDR3 region has 14 residues. Germline lookup yields CDR1 SGDLS and CDR2 YYNGEE. The CDR3 DNA is TGTGCCAGCAGCCCTCGGACAGGGAACGTAGAGCAGTACTTC. Translation gives CASSPRTGNVEQYF.

The rearrangement links TRBV27 to TRBJ1-1; 10 bases map to TRBD1. Unmatched junction bases numbered 4, after V lost 3 bases and J lost 0 bases. This CDR3 is 16 amino acids long. Germline V gene lookup returns CDR1 MNHEY and CDR2 SMNVEV (reference sequence). CDR3 coding DNA: TGTGCCAGCAGTTTGACAGGGGGCGTGGTGAACACTGAAGCTTTCTTT. Its protein is CASSLTGGVVNTEAFF.

J is TRBJ1-4 and V is TRBV27, with 9 bases lining up with TRBD1. Germline trimming cut 4 bases from V and 5 bases from J; bases unmatched to any gene: 8. There are 16 residues in the CDR3. Per the germline V gene, CDR1 is MNHEY and CDR2 is SMNVEV (reference sequence). The DNA of the CDR3 is TGTGCCAGCAGTTCGTATCCGGGACAGGGCAATGAAAAACTGTTTTTT. Translation gives CASSSYPGQGNEKLFF. The whole variable domain, remainder taken from reference TRBV27 and TRBJ1-4, is EAQVTQNPRYLITVTGKKLTVTCSQNMNHEYMSWYRQDPGLGLRQIYYSMNVEVTDKGDVPEGYKVSRKEKRNFPLILESPSPNQTSLYFCASSSYPGQGNEKLFFGSGTQLSVL.

The gene calls are TRBV6-4 and TRBJ2-1, with unresolved D. CDR3 length equals 13 residues. Germline CDR1 reads MRHNA; CDR2 reads SNTAGT. V lost 8 bases, J lost 5 bases, and 13 bases lay in between. CDR3 sequence (DNA): TGTGCCAGCGCACACGATGGGCACAATGAGCAGTTCTTC. Amino acids: CASAHDGHNEQFF.

The rearrangement joins TRBV7-9 to TRBJ1-2, with D possibly TRBD1 on 6 matching bases. Per germline, CDR1 SEHNR and CDR2 FQNEAQ (reference sequence). The CDR3 spans 15 residues. V was shortened by 0 bases and J by 9 bases, with 17 bases between the two germline ends. In DNA form, the CDR3 reads TGTGCCAGCAGCTTAGCGATGGGGGCGAAGGATAGCTACACCTTC. Translation gives CASSLAMGAKDSYTF.

The rearrangement uses TRBV25-1 and TRBJ1-1; a weak D match, TRBD1 (5 bases). Germline loops: CDR1 MGHDK, CDR2 SYGVNS. Trimming stripped 6 bases from V and 9 bases from J, with 14 bases between. This CDR3 spans 12 amino acids. DNA of the CDR3: TGTGCCAGCAGGGGGGGATCTAGGAAAGCTTTCTTT. It specifies CASRGGSRKAFF. Filled out from reference TRBV25-1 and TRBJ1-1, the complete variable domain reads EADIYQTPRYLVIGTGKKITLECSQTMGHDKMYWYQQDPGMELHLIHYSYGVNSTEKGDLSSESTVSRIRTEHFPLTLESARPSHTSQYLCASRGGSRKAFFGQGTRLTVV.

The sample holds a few counts of this clone. The V call is TRBV30, the J call TRBJ2-5, with D perhaps TRBD1 (6 bases). With 0 bases removed from V and 1 base from J, the gap between germline ends came to 15 bases. This CDR3 contains 16 residues. CDR1 is GTSNPN and CDR2 is SVGIG in the germline V gene (reference sequence). The chain's CDR3 is CAWSVLGVGAQETQYF. CDR3 nucleotides: TGTGCCTGGAGTGTACTGGGTGTGGGGGCCCAAGAGACCCAGTACTTC.

The genes are TRBV5-1 and TRBJ2-5, with 8 nucleotides matching TRBD1. The CDR3 has 14 residues. V trimming: 0 bases; J trimming: 5 bases; junction bases outside the gene matches: 3. The germline V gene encodes CDR1 SGHRS and CDR2 YFSETQ. The CDR3 bases are TGCGCCAGCAGCTTGGGACAGGGGAGGGAGACCCAGTACTTC. It encodes CASSLGQGRETQYF.

The rearrangement links TRBV6-1 to TRBJ2-2, with D tentatively TRBD1 (5 bases). V dropped 4 bases and J dropped 3 bases, with 6 bases sitting between them. The CDR3 length is 13 residues. The germline gives CDR1 MNHNS, CDR2 SASEGT. DNA of the CDR3: TGTGCCAGCAGTGGACAGCACACCGGGGAGCTGTTTTTT. This sequence encodes CASSGQHTGELFF.

This chain uses TRBV27 with TRBJ2-6; perhaps TRBD2 as D (5 bases). Looked up from germline, CDR1 is MNHEY and CDR2 is SMNVEV (reference sequence). V was clipped by 3 bases and J by 0 bases, with 9 bases between them. This CDR3 spans 16 amino acids. CDR3 in DNA: TGTGCCAGCAGTTTTGGGAGTCTCTCTGGGGCCAACGTCCTGACTTTC. This sequence encodes CASSFGSLSGANVLTF.

The chain uses TRBV2 and TRBJ2-3; 13 nucleotides align to TRBD2. Germline CDR1 and CDR2: SNHLY and FYNNEI. V was clipped by 8 bases and J by 1 base; unmatched bases: 9. The CDR3 runs 17 residues. This CDR3 is CASQTSGRAWGTDTQYF. For the CDR3, the DNA is TGTGCCAGCCAAACTAGCGGGAGGGCCTGGGGCACAGATACGCAGTATTTT.

The rearrangement uses TRBV30 and TRBJ1-5; the D gene is possibly TRBD1 (5 bases). This CDR3 spans 13 amino acids. Germline CDR1 reads GTSNPN; CDR2 reads SVGIG (reference sequence). Trimming took 4 bases from V and 4 from J, leaving 11 bases between them. The CDR3 spells CAWTRGGNQPQHF. CDR3 nucleotide sequence: TGTGCCTGGACCCGGGGGGGTAATCAGCCCCAGCATTTT. Based on the CDR3 plus reference TRBV30 and TRBJ1-5, the full variable domain is SQTIHQWPATLVQPVGSPLSLECTVEGTSNPNLYWYRQAAGRGLQLLFYSVGIGQISSEVPQNLSASRPQDRQFILSSKKLLLSDSGFYLCAWTRGGNQPQHFGDGTRLSIL.

This chain uses TRBV28 with TRBJ2-7, with TRBD1 matching 7 bases. CDR3 size: 15 residues. Per the germline V gene, CDR1 is MDHEN and CDR2 is SYDVKM. V gave up 5 bases and J gave up 2 bases; unmatched junction bases: 9. In DNA, the CDR3 is TGTGCCAGCAGTCCGAGTTCACAGGGGACCTACGAGCAGTACTTC. It codes for CASSPSSQGTYEQYF.